This T cell receptor (beta chain) was found in a study of PD-L1 blockade in urothelial cancer. For the study at large: From 0 to 3 prior chemotherapy regimens had been given to the patients. Across blood samples, T cells had a median count of approximately 140,000.

The CDR3 length is 19 residues. V gave up 2 bases and J gave up 0 bases; unmatched junction bases: 15. Looked up from germline, CDR1 is SEHNR and CDR2 is FQNEAQ (reference sequence). Every PCR received spiked-in synthetic TCR analog templates. Assay used: immunoSEQ multiplex PCR; TCRdb lists only in-frame clones, some missing. The repertoire includes 58,000 or so clones, about 82% of them detected once, and 2.9% sits in the top ten. Sequenced material: PBMCs, taken around atezolizumab (anti-PD-L1) treatment. This TCR was recovered from a man aged 50 to 60 with urothelial cancer. The gene calls are TRBV7-9 and TRBJ2-7, with 8 bases aligning to TRBD1. DNA of the CDR3: TGTGCCAGCAGCTTAATTGGGACGCCGGGACAGGCGAGCTCCTACGAGCAGTACTTC. Protein product: CASSLIGTPGQASSYEQYF.